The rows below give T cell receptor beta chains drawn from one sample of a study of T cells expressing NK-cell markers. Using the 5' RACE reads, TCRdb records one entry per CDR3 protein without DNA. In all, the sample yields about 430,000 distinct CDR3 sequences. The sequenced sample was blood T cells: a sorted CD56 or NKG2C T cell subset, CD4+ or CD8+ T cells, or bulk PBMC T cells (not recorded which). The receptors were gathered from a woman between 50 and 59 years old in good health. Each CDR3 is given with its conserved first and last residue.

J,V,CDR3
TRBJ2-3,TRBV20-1,CSAGGRSSTDTQYF
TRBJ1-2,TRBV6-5,CASRLGQAGNYGYTF
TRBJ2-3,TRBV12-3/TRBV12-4,CASRPQADTQYF
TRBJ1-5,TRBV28,CASSDRAGQPQHF
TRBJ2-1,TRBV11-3,CASSSRLGVRDNEQFF
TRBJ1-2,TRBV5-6,CASSLPDTYGYTF
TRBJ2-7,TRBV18,CASSRKETYEQYF
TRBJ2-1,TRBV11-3,CASSLGGAIGHEQFF
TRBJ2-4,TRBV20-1,CSASVRGKLAKNIQYF
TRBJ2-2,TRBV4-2,CASSQNSGVSTGELFF
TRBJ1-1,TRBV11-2,CASSSPRTEAFF
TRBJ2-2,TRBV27,CASSSSGDGELFF
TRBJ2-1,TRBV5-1,CASSLDMAIYPFF
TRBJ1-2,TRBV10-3,CAIGSQQPQGYTF
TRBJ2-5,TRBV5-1,CASSLGTHETQYF
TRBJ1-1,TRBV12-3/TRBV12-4,CASSFSRTWAFF
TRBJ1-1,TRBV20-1,CSARDPGIGAEAFF
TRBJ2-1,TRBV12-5,CASVPGQGYNEQFF
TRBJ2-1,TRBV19,CASSMSGSPSGKYNEQFF
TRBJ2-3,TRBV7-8,CASSLQGRGTDTQYF
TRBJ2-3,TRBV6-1,CASSEVWVDTQYF
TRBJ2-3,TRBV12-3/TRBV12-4,CASTPTSGDTDTQYF
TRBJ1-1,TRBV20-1,CSASLGDRFGEAFF
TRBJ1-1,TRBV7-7,CASSLRQGGEAFF
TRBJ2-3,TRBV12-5,CASGLSALAGGSDTQYF
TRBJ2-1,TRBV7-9,CASSLDFQEQFF
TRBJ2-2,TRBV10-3,CAIMRGQGTGELFF
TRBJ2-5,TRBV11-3,CASRKEAQETQYF
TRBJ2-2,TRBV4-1,CASSQNGQSAGELFF
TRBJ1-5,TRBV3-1,CASSPGQVNQPQHF
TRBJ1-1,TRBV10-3,CAINKDRLNTEAFF
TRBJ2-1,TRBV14,CASSRLAGLYEQFF
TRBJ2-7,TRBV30,CAWSPQGIYEQYF
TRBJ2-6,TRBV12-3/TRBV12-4,CASSLWPQTAGANVLTF
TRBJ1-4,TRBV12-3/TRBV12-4,CASSSRVYEKLFF
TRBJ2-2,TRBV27,CASSSPETVNTGELFF
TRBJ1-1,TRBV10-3,CAISESWQANTEAFF
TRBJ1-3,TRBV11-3,CASSGDRVGNTIYF
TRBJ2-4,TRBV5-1,CASSSGADLGKNIQYF
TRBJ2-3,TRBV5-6,CASSSTDRSTDTQYF
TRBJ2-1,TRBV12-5,CASGLSSGINEQFF
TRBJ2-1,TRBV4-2,CASCWGGAGDNEQFF
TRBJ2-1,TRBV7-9,CASTKTQGNEQFF
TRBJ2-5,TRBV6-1,CASRPTSGRLETQYF
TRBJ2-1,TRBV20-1,CSASGRYNEQFF
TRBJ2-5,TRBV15,CATSRDPGKTQYF
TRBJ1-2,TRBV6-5,CASSPGQAGGYTF
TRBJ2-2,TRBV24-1,CATSPGIVTGELFF
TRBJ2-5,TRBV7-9,CASSFSTAQGETQYF
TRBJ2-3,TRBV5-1,CASNNNREVKDTQYF
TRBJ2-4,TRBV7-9,CASSLVGAPKNIQYF
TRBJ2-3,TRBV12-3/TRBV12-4,CASSLVKDTQYF
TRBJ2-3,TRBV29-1,CSVEDGGSTDTQYF
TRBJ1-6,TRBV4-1,CASSQDPHRGSPLHF
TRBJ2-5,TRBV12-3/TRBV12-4,CASSLTLAGVGTQYF